The source of this T cell receptor beta chain is a study of blood T cell repertoires in COVID-19. Study at large: The samples span acute and convalescent COVID-19 from the United States, Italy and Spain.

The germline V gene has CDR1 SQVTM and CDR2 ANQGSEA. The CDR3 extends over 14 amino acids. J lost 3 bases, V lost 7 bases, and 9 bases had no gene match. The data were produced by immunoSEQ multiplex PCR, yet TCRdb's version contains in-frame clones alone and is incomplete. The table includes about 370,000 clones, around 91% detected once. The source of this sequence is a man between 18 and 35 years old who had recovered from COVID-19. The chain employs TRBV29-1 and TRBJ2-1, with TRBD1 matching over 7 bases. The sample comprised PBMCs or T cells enriched from blood (not recorded which). The CDR3 here is CSADTGARYNEQFF. In nucleotides, the CDR3 is TGCAGCGCAGATACAGGGGCCCGCTACAATGAGCAGTTCTTC.